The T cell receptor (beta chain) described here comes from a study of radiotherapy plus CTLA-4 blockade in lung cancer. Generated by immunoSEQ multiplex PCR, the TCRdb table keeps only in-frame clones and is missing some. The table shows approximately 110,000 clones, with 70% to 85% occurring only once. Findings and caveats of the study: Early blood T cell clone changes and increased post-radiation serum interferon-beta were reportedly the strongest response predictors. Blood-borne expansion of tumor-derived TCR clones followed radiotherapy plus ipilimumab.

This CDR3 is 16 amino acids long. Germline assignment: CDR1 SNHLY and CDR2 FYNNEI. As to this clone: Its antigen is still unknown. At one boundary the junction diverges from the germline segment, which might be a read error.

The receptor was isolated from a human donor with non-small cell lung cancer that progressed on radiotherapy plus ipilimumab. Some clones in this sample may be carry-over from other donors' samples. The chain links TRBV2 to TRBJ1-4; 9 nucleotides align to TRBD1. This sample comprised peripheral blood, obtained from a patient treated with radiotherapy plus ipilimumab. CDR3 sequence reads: CASSFLRGTGYTDTLF. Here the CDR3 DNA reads TGTGCCAGCAGTTTCCTCCGGGGGACAGGGTACACCGACACCCTTTTT.